Detailed here is one T cell receptor (beta chain). The antigen is not known. The TCR library protocol attached unique molecular identifiers to the individual cDNA molecules. TCRdb passed the 5' RACE reads through MiXCR, listing each CDR3 protein once. The sample has about 110,000 distinct CDR3 sequences, about an eighth seen once. This sample was taken from a study of early T cells in non-severe SARS-CoV-2 infection. Study-wide context: Chains from this unsorted whole-blood bulk RNA could not be paired.

Study-level results: Comparison of clonotypes with VDJdb favored anti-spike CD8 responses while missing private and CD4 specificities.

V lost 6 bases and J 2 bases, leaving 12 bases between the germline ends. CDR1 and CDR2 from the germline V gene are DFQATT and SNEGSKA (reference sequence). The CDR3 runs 13 residues. This sequence was found in an adult who was a healthcare worker with PCR-confirmed SARS-CoV-2 infection or an uninfected control (not recorded which). Sequencing was performed on whole blood. V and J are TRBV20-1 and TRBJ2-3; a weak D match, TRBD2 (5 bases). The CDR3 spells CSAKDYYTDTQYF. The CDR3 DNA reads TGCAGTGCGAAAGACTACTACACAGATACGCAGTATTTT.